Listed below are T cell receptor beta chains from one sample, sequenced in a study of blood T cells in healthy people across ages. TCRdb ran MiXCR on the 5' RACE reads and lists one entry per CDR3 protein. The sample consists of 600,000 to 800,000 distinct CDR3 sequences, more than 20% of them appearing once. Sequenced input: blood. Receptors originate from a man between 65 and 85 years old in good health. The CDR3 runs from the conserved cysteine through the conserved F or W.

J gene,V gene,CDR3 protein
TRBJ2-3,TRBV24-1,CATSDPGHAQYF
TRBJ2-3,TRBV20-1,CSATFYTASTDTQYF
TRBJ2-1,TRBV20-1,CSASSLAGVNEQFF
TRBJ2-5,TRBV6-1,CASDWTVQETQYF
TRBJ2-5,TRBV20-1,CSAPTSGQETQYF
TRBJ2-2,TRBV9,CASSVELTGELFF
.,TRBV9,CASSVGPASGYNEQFF
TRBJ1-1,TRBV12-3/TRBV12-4,CASSHGGGTEAFF
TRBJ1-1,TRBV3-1,CASSQDWWAEAFF
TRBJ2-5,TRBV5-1,CASSLIGREGETQYF
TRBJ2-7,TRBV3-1,CASSHRRGPSPYEQYF
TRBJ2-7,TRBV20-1,CSVMGGIGYEQYF
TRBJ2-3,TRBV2,CASSEAPDTQYF
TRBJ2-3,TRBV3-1,CASSPTDTGFTQYF
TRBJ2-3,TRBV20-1,CSASDRPDTQYF
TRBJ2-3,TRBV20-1,CSASGGSGTTDTQYF
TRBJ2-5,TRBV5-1,CASSLEGGRQETQYF
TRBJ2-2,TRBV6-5,CASKARGATGELFF
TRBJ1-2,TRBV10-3,CAISPRGPNYGYTF
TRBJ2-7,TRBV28,CASRTYSSGRNEQYF
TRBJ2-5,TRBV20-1,CSAAPPRELTETEYF
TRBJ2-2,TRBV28,CASTLTGNTGELFF
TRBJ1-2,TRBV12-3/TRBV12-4,CASSSRGPTYGYTF
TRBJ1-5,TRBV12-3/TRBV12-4,CASSRPSGRLIQPQHF
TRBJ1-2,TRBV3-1,CASSQTNRGGGYTF
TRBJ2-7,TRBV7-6,CASSLERGGTYEQYF
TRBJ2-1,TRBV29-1,CSVEGLAGVRVFNEQFF
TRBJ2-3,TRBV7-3,CASSQGQAPDTQYF